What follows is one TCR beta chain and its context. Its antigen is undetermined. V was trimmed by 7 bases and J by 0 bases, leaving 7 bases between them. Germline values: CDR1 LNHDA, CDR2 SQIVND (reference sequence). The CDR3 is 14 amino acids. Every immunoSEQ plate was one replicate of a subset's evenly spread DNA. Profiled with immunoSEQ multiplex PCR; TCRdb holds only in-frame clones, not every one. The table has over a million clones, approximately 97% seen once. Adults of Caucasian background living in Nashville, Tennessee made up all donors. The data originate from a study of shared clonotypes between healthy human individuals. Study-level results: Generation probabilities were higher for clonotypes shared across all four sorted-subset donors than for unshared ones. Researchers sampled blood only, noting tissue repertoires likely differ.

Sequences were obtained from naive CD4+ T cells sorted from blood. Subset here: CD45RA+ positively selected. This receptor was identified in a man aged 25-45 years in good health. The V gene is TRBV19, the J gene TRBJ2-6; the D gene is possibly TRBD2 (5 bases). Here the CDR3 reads CASKGSSGANVLTF. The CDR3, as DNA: TGTGCCAGTAAAGGGAGCTCTGGGGCCAACGTCCTGACTTTC. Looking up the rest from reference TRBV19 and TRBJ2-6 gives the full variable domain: DGGITQSPKYLFRKEGQNVTLSCEQNLNHDAMYWYRQDPGQGLRLIYYSQIVNDFQKGDIAEGYSVSREKKESFPLTVTSAQKNPTAFYLCASKGSSGANVLTFGAGSRLTVL.